A single sample gave rise to the 26 T cell receptor beta chains below, sequenced in a study of T cells after yellow fever vaccination. A single record per CDR3 protein comes from TCRdb applying MiXCR to the 5' RACE reads. Here the sample spans tens of thousands of distinct CDR3 sequences, around 7.9% being singletons. Sequences were derived from CD8+ T cells sorted from PBMCs, sampled approximately 11 days after the first yellow fever vaccination. The receptors derive from a man younger than 35 who received the YFV17D yellow fever vaccine.

This clonotype was picked up a small number of times. The J gene is TRBJ2-5, the V gene TRBV27; D not certain. V lost 5 bases to trimming and J lost 0 bases, with 7 bases between them. The CDR3 runs to 13 residues. Looked up from germline, CDR1 is MNHEY and CDR2 is SMNVEV (reference sequence). This CDR3 is CASSTAYQETQYF. DNA of the CDR3: TGTGCCAGCAGTACGGCGTACCAAGAGACCCAGTACTTC.

This clonotype occurred many times. The chain combines TRBV19 with TRBJ2-7; TRBD2 aligns across 7 bases. Germline V lookup: CDR1 LNHDA, CDR2 SQIVND (reference sequence). This CDR3 contains 12 residues. The DNA for the CDR3 is TGTGCTTCATCGGGAGGCACCTACGAGCAGTACTTC. Protein sequence: CASSGGTYEQYF.

This sequence joins TRBV4-1 and TRBJ2-5; D remains unclear. V was cut by 0 bases and J by 0 bases, with 8 bases left in between. The germline gives CDR1 MGHRA, CDR2 YSYEKL. This CDR3 is 15 amino acids long. CDR3 sequence reads: CASSQEDADQETQYF. The CDR3 DNA reads TGCGCCAGCAGCCAAGAGGACGCAGACCAAGAGACCCAGTACTTC.

This clonotype was picked up a small number of times. The chain is built from TRBV4-3 and TRBJ1-1; D gene ambiguous. The ends were cut back, 3 bases at V and 4 bases at J, with 18 bases in the middle. Germline loops: CDR1 LGHNA, CDR2 YSLEER. The CDR3 is made up of 16 amino acids. The DNA of the CDR3 is TGCGCCAGCAGCCATTTCAGCTGGGGTCGGGCCACTGAAGCTTTCTTT. It codes for CASSHFSWGRATEAFF.

This clonotype was picked up many times. The V gene is TRBV4-3, the J gene TRBJ2-1; 10 positions agree with TRBD2. Trimming removed 0 bases from V and 2 bases from J; junction bases left unmatched: 1. The germline V gene has CDR1 LGHNA and CDR2 YSLEER. This CDR3 has 16 amino acids. The CDR3 here is CASSQDGTSAYNEQFF. CDR3 in DNA: TGCGCCAGCAGCCAAGATGGGACTAGCGCCTACAATGAGCAGTTCTTC.

The genes are TRBV10-3 and TRBJ1-5; TRBD1 might be the D (5 bases). This CDR3 has 14 amino acids. CDR1 and CDR2 from the germline V gene are ENHRY and SYGVKD. V was cut by 3 bases and J by 9 bases, with 15 bases left in between. CDR3 region: CAISDTGTTRPQHF. For the CDR3, the DNA is TGTGCCATCAGTGATACCGGGACTACCCGGCCCCAGCATTTT.

This clonotype was counted many times. This chain joins TRBV6-1 and TRBJ1-1, with D tentatively TRBD1 (6 bases). V was pared by 8 bases and J by 1 base, with 14 bases between. This CDR3 is built from 14 residues. Germline values: CDR1 MNHNS, CDR2 SASEGT. The CDR3 sequence: CASGDRDKNTEAFF. The CDR3 DNA sequence: TGTGCCAGCGGGGATCGGGACAAGAACACTGAAGCTTTCTTT.

V is TRBV9 and J is TRBJ2-7; 7 bases fit TRBD1. CDR3 length: 14 amino acids. The germline V gene encodes CDR1 SGDLS and CDR2 YYNGEE. Trimming cost V 3 bases and J 6 bases; bases outside gene matches: 9. The CDR3, as DNA: TGTGCCAGCAGCGAAGGGGGCAGGGCTGGCGAGCAGTACTTC. Amino acids: CASSEGGRAGEQYF.

This clonotype was observed many times. The chain recombines TRBV7-3 with TRBJ2-1; 10 bases match TRBD2. V trimming: 4 bases; J trimming: 4 bases; junction bases outside the gene matches: 4. The germline CDR1 and CDR2 sequences are SGHTA and FQGTGA. The CDR3 is 15 residues long. As DNA, the CDR3 is TGTGCCAGCAGCTCCACTAGCGGGGATTACAATGAGCAGTTCTTC. Translated: CASSSTSGDYNEQFF.

Remarks on this clonotype: This clone may be a read error of a much larger clone one base away. This chain links TRBV13 with TRBJ2-3, with D perhaps assigned TRBD1 or TRBD2 (5 bases each). The CDR3 runs to 14 residues. V was shortened by 7 bases and J by 0 bases, with 11 bases between the two germline ends. Germline values: CDR1 PRHDT, CDR2 FYEKMQ (reference sequence). CDR3 in DNA: TGTGCCAGCAATGACGAGGGGAGCACAGATACGCAGTATTTT. Translated: CASNDEGSTDTQYF.

This clonotype was recorded many times. V is TRBV20-1 and J is TRBJ2-5; no reliable D call. CDR1 is DFQATT and CDR2 is SNEGSKA in the germline V gene (reference sequence). Trimming removed 3 bases at V and 4 bases at J, with 15 bases between. This CDR3 comprises 14 residues. In DNA form, the CDR3 reads TGCAGTGCTAGGCCATCCGTGGTTTCAGAGACCCAGTACTTC. It specifies CSARPSVVSETQYF.

Only a few counts were recorded for this clonotype. The rearrangement joins TRBV15 to TRBJ1-6; D may be TRBD1 (5 bases). This CDR3 is 20 amino acids long. The V gene's germline CDR1 is LNHNV and CDR2 YYDKDF (reference sequence). Between the trimmed V and J ends, which lost 1 base and 4 bases, there was a span of 23 bases. The CDR3 loop reads CATSRVGGATGQAYNSPLHF. As DNA, the CDR3 is TGTGCCACCAGCAGAGTGGGGGGAGCTACAGGCCAGGCTTATAATTCACCCCTCCACTTT.

In its sample, this clonotype was seen many times. The V call is TRBV7-6, the J call TRBJ1-3; no clear D gene. V lost 1 base to trimming and J lost 0 bases, with 13 bases between them. CDR1 SGHVS and CDR2 FNYEAQ come from the germline V gene. This CDR3 is built from 17 residues. CDR3 amino acids: CASSLVSSGGSGNTIYF. CDR3 bases: TGTGCCAGCAGCTTAGTCTCGTCGGGAGGCTCTGGAAACACCATATATTTT. Supplemented by reference TRBV7-6 and TRBJ1-3, the full variable domain reads GAGVSQSPRYKVTKRGQDVALRCDPISGHVSLYWYRQALGQGPEFLTYFNYEAQQDKSGLPNDRFSAERPEGSISTLTIQRTEQRDSAMYRCASSLVSSGGSGNTIYFGEGSWLTVV.

This clonotype appeared many times. CDR3 in amino acids: CATSDLQGFGGELFF. DNA for the CDR3: TGTGCCACCAGTGATTTGCAAGGTTTCGGCGGGGAGCTGTTTTTT. This chain connects TRBV24-1 to TRBJ2-2; D call uncertain. V lost 0 bases to trimming and J lost 7 bases, with 11 bases between them. This CDR3 comprises 15 residues. Germline CDR1 and CDR2: KGHDR and SFDVKD.

This clonotype has a count of ten or more. The gene calls are TRBV11-2 and TRBJ2-1, with a tentative D call TRBD1 (6 bases). The CDR3 is made up of 14 amino acids. The germline V gene has CDR1 SGHAT and CDR2 FQNNGV. The ends were cut back, 5 bases at V and 3 bases at J, with 11 bases in the middle. CDR3 loop: CASSARTDYNEQFF. As DNA, the CDR3 is TGTGCCAGCAGCGCCCGGACAGACTACAATGAGCAGTTCTTC.

This clonotype was counted ten times or more. The V gene is TRBV29-1, the J gene TRBJ1-2; no clear D gene. The CDR3 runs 11 residues. Germline lookup yields CDR1 SQVTM and CDR2 ANQGSEA. V lost 2 bases and J 5 bases, leaving 6 bases between the germline ends. CDR3 protein: CSVEYGYGYTF. The CDR3 nucleotides are TGCAGCGTTGAATATGGGTATGGCTACACCTTC.

The table lists this clonotype with many counts. This sequence joins TRBV12-3 or TRBV12-4 and TRBJ1-3; 8 bases are a match to TRBD1. With V trimmed by 7 bases and J by 8 bases, 4 bases remained unmatched. This CDR3 is 12 amino acids long. The CDR3 sequence is CASTQGADTIYF. Here the CDR3 DNA reads TGTGCCAGCACTCAGGGGGCGGACACCATATATTTT.

This clonotype came up a few times. The chain links TRBV6-2 or TRBV6-3 to TRBJ1-2, with D tentatively TRBD1 (6 bases). Germline loops: CDR1 MNHEY, CDR2 SVGEGT. The V end lost 5 bases, the J end lost 6 bases, and 16 bases lay between the germline ends. The CDR3 has 14 amino acids. Here the CDR3 reads CASSRGDTNDGYTF. CDR3 in DNA: TGTGCCAGCAGTAGAGGGGACACCAACGATGGCTACACCTTC.

This clonotype has at least ten counts. The V and J genes are TRBV4-3 and TRBJ2-1, with D perhaps TRBD2 (5 bases). Germline assignment: CDR1 LGHNA and CDR2 YSLEER. This CDR3 comprises 17 residues. The germline V and J ends were trimmed by 3 bases and 0 bases, with 15 bases remaining between them. This chain's CDR3 is CASSHSYPGSSYNEQFF. CDR3 coding DNA: TGCGCCAGCAGCCACTCGTACCCGGGGAGCTCCTACAATGAGCAGTTCTTC.

This clonotype was seen at least ten times. The gene calls are TRBV4-3 and TRBJ2-5; D is unclear. The CDR3 contains 16 residues. Germline assignment: CDR1 LGHNA and CDR2 YSLEER. V lost 0 bases and J lost 1, with 12 bases in between. CDR3 loop: CASSQDLGRTQETQYF. For the CDR3, the DNA is TGCGCCAGCAGCCAAGATCTAGGTCGGACCCAAGAGACCCAGTACTTC.

This clonotype was counted only a few times. The chain carries TRBV12-3 or TRBV12-4 and TRBJ2-7; D is uncertain. The CDR3 loop spans 11 amino acids. V lost 8 bases, J lost 9 bases, and 14 bases lay in between. The CDR3 bases are TGTGCCAGCTCGAAAGGCCCCCGGCAGTACTTC. Protein sequence: CASSKGPRQYF.

In regard to this clonotype: A read error may be the cause here, since a much bigger clone is one base away. V and J are TRBV9 and TRBJ2-3; 12 bases match TRBD2. CDR1 and CDR2 from the germline V gene are SGDLS and YYNGEE. CDR3 size: 18 residues. The CDR3 DNA is TGTGCCATCAGCGTAGATACTAGCGGGGGGCGGCCCCCAGATACGCAGTATTTT. Protein product: CAISVDTSGGRPPDTQYF.

V and J are TRBV15 and TRBJ1-2; D is perhaps TRBD1 (5 bases). Germline CDR1 reads LNHNV; CDR2 reads YYDKDF (reference sequence). Trimming removed 0 bases at V and 4 bases at J, with 12 bases between. The CDR3 consists of 15 residues. The CDR3 spells CATSRDRDGSYGYTF. The CDR3 DNA reads TGTGCCACCAGCAGAGATCGGGACGGGTCCTATGGCTACACCTTC.

This clonotype was recorded many times. The rearrangement joins TRBV25-1 to TRBJ2-5; tentatively, D is TRBD1 (6 bases). Trimming left V 0 bases short and J 1 base short, with 12 bases between. CDR1 is MGHDK, CDR2 SYGVNS, per germline. This CDR3 is built from 16 residues. CDR3 nucleotide sequence: TGTGCCAGCAGTGAATATCCAGGGGAATTCCAAGAGACCCAGTACTTC. It encodes CASSEYPGEFQETQYF.

This clonotype came up many times. V usage is TRBV7-9 and J usage is TRBJ2-1; 11 bases map to TRBD2. From germline, CDR1 is SEHNR and CDR2 FQNEAQ (reference sequence). V lost 5 bases, J lost 8 bases, and 5 bases stayed unmatched. The CDR3 loop spans 14 amino acids. The CDR3 DNA sequence: TGTGCCAGCAGCGGACAGGGACTAGCGGATGAGCAGTTCTTC. Its protein product is CASSGQGLADEQFF.

The sample holds many counts of this clonotype. This sequence joins TRBV7-9 and TRBJ1-1; TRBD1 might be the D (5 bases). The V end lost 0 bases, the J end lost 5 bases, and 10 bases lay between the germline ends. This CDR3 comprises 14 residues. From germline, CDR1 is SEHNR and CDR2 FQNEAQ (reference sequence). The CDR3 DNA reads as TGTGCCAGCAGCTTAGCAGGTGGGGGGACTGAAGCTTTCTTT. It translates to CASSLAGGGTEAFF. The variable domain in full, with the rest retrieved from reference TRBV7-9 and TRBJ1-1, is DTGVSQNPRHKITKRGQNVTFRCDPISEHNRLYWYRQTLGQGPEFLTYFQNEAQLEKSRLLSDRFSAERPKGSFSTLEIQRTEQGDSAMYLCASSLAGGGTEAFFGQGTRLTVV.